A single TCR beta chain is shown here with its context. Its target is not known. This sample is part of a study of shared clonotypes between healthy human individuals. Regarding the study as a whole: Shared across a few donors were about 4.6% of the naive CD4 clonotypes.

Study processing details: ImmunoSEQ only sent back junction sequences with no quality scores, so filtering was done differently. Profiled with immunoSEQ multiplex PCR; TCRdb holds only in-frame clones, not every one. V, J and clone size are taken as reported in that table, and D and trimming were inferred from the DNA itself. Of about 2.5 million clones listed, around 93% are singletons. A CD45RA-negative memory subset and a CD45RA+ naive subset were separated from the CD4+ cells. This CDR3 has 10 residues. The ends were cut back, 7 bases at V and 10 bases at J, with 11 bases in the middle. The V gene's germline CDR1 is SQVTM and CDR2 ANQGSEA.

The chain carries TRBV29-1 and TRBJ2-1; perhaps TRBD2 as D (5 bases). This receptor was obtained from a man aged 18 to 35 in good health. Some clones in this sample may be carry-over from other donors' samples. The specimen was naive CD4+ T cells from PBMCs. Subset specified: CD45RA+ positively selected. CDR3 nucleotide sequence: TGCAGCGGAGGTTCGGGAGAGCAGTTCTTC. It is translated as CSGGSGEQFF.